This TCR beta chain stems from a study of technical replicates of blood from several donors. Libraries were prepared by immunoSEQ multiplex PCR; TCRdb keeps only in-frame clonotypes and omits some of them. Among about 83,000 clones listed, 75% to 95% were seen once. The CDR3 contains 15 residues. V was clipped by 5 bases and J by 2 bases; unmatched bases: 8. CDR1 MNHEY and CDR2 SVGAGI come from the germline V gene. Material: T cells isolated from PBMCs. J is TRBJ2-7 and V is TRBV6-5; 8 bases line up with TRBD1. The clonotype originates from a human donor in good health. The CDR3 DNA reads TGTGCCAGCAGTCAGGACAGGGAAAGGCCCTACGAGCAGTACTTC. Translated, it gives CASSQDRERPYEQYF.